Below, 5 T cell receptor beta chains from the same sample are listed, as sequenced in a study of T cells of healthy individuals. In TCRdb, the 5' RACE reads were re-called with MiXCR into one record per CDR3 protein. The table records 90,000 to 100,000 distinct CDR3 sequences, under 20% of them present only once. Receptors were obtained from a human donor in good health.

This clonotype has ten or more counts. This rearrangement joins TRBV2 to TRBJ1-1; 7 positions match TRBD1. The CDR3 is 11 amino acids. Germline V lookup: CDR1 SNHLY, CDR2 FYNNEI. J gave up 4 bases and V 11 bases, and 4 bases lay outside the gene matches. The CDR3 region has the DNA TGTGCCTTACAGGGGAGCACTGAAGCTTTCTTT. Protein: CALQGSTEAFF. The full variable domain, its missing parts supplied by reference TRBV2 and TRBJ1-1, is EPEVTQTPSHQVTQMGQEVILRCVPISNHLYFYWYRQILGQKVEFLVSFYNNEISEKSEIFDDQFSVERPDGSNFTLKIRSTKLEDSAMYFCALQGSTEAFFGQGTRLTVV.

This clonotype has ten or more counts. The CDR3 region has the DNA TGCAGTGCTGGGACCATCGGGGAGACCCAGTACTTC. It yields the protein CSAGTIGETQYF. This sequence joins TRBV20-1 and TRBJ2-5; the D gene could be TRBD1 or TRBD2 (5 bases each). This CDR3 has 12 amino acids. V lost 5 bases and J 5 bases, leaving 12 bases between the germline ends. Germline V gene sequence: CDR1 DFQATT, CDR2 SNEGSKA (reference sequence).

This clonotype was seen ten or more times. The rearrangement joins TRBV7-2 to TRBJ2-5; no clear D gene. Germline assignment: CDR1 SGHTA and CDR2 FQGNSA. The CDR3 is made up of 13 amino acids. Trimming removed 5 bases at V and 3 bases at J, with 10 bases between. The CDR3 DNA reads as TGTGCCAGCAGCCGCAGTACCGAAGAGACCCAGTACTTC. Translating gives CASSRSTEETQYF.

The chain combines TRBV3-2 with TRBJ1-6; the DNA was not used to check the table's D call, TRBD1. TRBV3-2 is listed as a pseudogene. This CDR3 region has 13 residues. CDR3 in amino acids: CASREQGNSPLHF. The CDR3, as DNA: TGTGCCAGCAGAGAACAGGGTAATTCACCCCTCCACTTT.

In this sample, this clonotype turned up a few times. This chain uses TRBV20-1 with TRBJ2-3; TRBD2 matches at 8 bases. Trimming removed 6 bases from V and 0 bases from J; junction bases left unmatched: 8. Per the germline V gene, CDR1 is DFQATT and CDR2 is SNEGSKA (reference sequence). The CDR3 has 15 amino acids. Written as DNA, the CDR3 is TGCAGTGCAGAAAGACTAGCGCCTAGCACAGATACGCAGTATTTT. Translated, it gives CSAERLAPSTDTQYF.